This T cell receptor beta chain came from a study of T cell responses to AZD1222 COVID-19 vaccine. Regarding the study as a whole: Only 5 or 6 individuals given AZD1222 were seropositive at baseline. Unmutated regions of variants are reportedly targeted by nearly half of spike-specific TCRs. Most donors were white British and more were female, and clonal diversity was possibly underestimated.

The length of the CDR3 is 15 residues. The germline gives CDR1 SGHTA, CDR2 FQGNSA. J was trimmed by 5 bases and V by 2 bases; bases with no gene match: 6. For this clone: Its antigen is still unknown.

Clones were read by immunoSEQ multiplex PCR, and TCRdb kept only the in-frame ones, dropping some. The repertoire has under 200,000 clones, approximately 90% of them found once; the top ten carry roughly a quarter. The source is an adult who received the AZD1222 COVID-19 vaccine. The genes are TRBV7-2 and TRBJ2-4, with 7 bases identical to TRBD1. The sequenced sample was peripheral blood, obtained 28 days after the second AZD1222 dose. CDR3 protein: CASSLQDRDQNIQYF. The DNA for the CDR3 is TGTGCCAGCAGCTTACAAGACAGGGATCAAAACATTCAGTACTTC.